This is a list of T cell receptor beta chains from one sample in a study of cytomegalovirus exposure and HLA in healthy donors. This table comes from immunoSEQ multiplex PCR, and its TCRdb copy is limited to in-frame clones, with some not included. The sample has 180,000 or so clones; approximately 78% are singletons. The sequencing sample was made of PBMCs. All receptors come from a woman in her fifties or sixties in good health and CMV-seropositive. Both conserved end residues are trimmed from each CDR3.

TRBV15,13,TRBJ1-1,ATSRSTQGDTEAF
TRBV10-2,11,TRBJ2-2,ASSSLNTGELF
TRBV28,16,TRBJ2-3,ASSPGGLAGRGTDTQY
TRBV27,11,TRBJ1-1,ASRTGSHSEAF
TRBV21-1,13,TRBJ2-1,ASSLTSGGRGEQF
TRBV11-3,11,TRBJ2-5,ASSLDTEETQY
TRBV7-7,16,TRBJ1-1,ASSLWEGRRGGDTEAF
TRBV7-7,13,TRBJ2-1,ASSLGTPSYNEQF
TRBV7-6,12,TRBJ2-1,ASSLVTSDGEQF
TRBV6-5,13,TRBJ2-2,ASRRAGGSPRELF
TRBV19,12,NA,ASSSGTSGYEQY
TRBV2,14,TRBJ2-6,ASRRDSVRRANGLT
TRBV2,13,TRBJ2-1,ASSVLDRRDNEQF
TRBV18,12,TRBJ2-5,ASSPQRVQETQY
TRBV7-8,13,TRBJ2-3,ASSLGGLGADTQY
TRBV6-6,13,TRBJ1-2,ASSSPTQGPYGYT